Below are 10 T cell receptor beta chains sequenced from a single sample in a study of cytomegalovirus exposure and HLA in healthy donors. The primer mix had 60 Vbeta and 13 Jbeta primers. Clones were read by immunoSEQ multiplex PCR, and TCRdb kept only the in-frame ones, dropping some. The table records roughly 170,000 clones, 75% to 90% of them present only once. Sequenced sample: PBMCs. The receptors here all came from a boy aged 5-17 years in good health and CMV-seronegative.

The chain employs TRBV7-2 and TRBJ1-1; TRBD1 is a possible D gene (5 bases). The CDR3 has 13 residues. Trimming took 6 bases from V and 5 from J, leaving 13 bases between them. In germline, CDR1 is SGHTA, CDR2 FQGNSA. This CDR3 is CASSFPGRTEAFF. The CDR3 nucleotides are TGTGCCAGCAGTTTCCCAGGGAGGACTGAAGCTTTCTTT.

The chain is built from TRBV18 and TRBJ1-1; possibly TRBD1 for D (5 bases). The CDR3 sequence is 14 residues long. Germline V lookup: CDR1 KGHSH, CDR2 LQKENI. V dropped 3 bases and J dropped 6 bases, with 14 bases sitting between them. The CDR3 DNA sequence: TGTGCCAGCTCACCTACGGGGGGGAGGCCTGAAGCTTTCTTT. Residues: CASSPTGGRPEAFF.

This clone has a single count. The genes are TRBV7-2 and TRBJ2-2; no firm D call. V was cut by 3 bases and J by 4 bases, with 9 bases left in between. The CDR3 contains 14 residues. Germline CDR1 is SGHTA and CDR2 is FQGNSA. Here the CDR3 DNA reads TGTGCCAGCAGCTTTATACGAGCCACCGGGGAGCTGTTTTTT. It yields the protein CASSFIRATGELFF. The full variable domain, with the rest looked up from reference TRBV7-2 and TRBJ2-2, is GAGVSQSPSNKVTEKGKDVELRCDPISGHTALYWYRQSLGQGLEFLIYFQGNSAPDKSGLPSDRFSAERTGGSVSTLTIQRTQQEDSAVYLCASSFIRATGELFFGEGSRLTVL.

The chain joins TRBV5-1 to TRBJ1-1; D is undetermined. V was trimmed by 2 bases and J by 3 bases, leaving 8 bases between them. Germline CDR1 reads SGHRS; CDR2 reads YFSETQ. There are 13 residues in the CDR3. CDR3 protein: CASSFTVDTEAFF. CDR3 DNA: TGCGCCAGCAGCTTTACAGTGGACACTGAAGCTTTCTTT.

This sequence joins TRBV9 and TRBJ2-1, with no clear D. Germline lookup yields CDR1 SGDLS and CDR2 YYNGEE. The CDR3 is made up of 14 amino acids. V lost 0 bases, J lost 7 bases, and 11 bases lay in between. The CDR3 here is CASSVGSGGNEQFF. The CDR3 DNA sequence: TGTGCCAGCAGCGTAGGGTCCGGCGGAAATGAGCAGTTCTTC.

This clone was counted only a few times. CDR3 sequence: CASSLAGGKDGYTF. CDR3 nucleotide sequence: TGTGCCAGCAGCTTGGCAGGGGGCAAAGATGGCTACACCTTC. The chain joins TRBV7-9 to TRBJ1-2; TRBD1 matches at 8 bases. V was clipped by 3 bases and J by 6 bases; unmatched bases: 6. Germline assignment: CDR1 SEHNR and CDR2 FQNEAQ (reference sequence). The CDR3 length is 14 residues. The variable domain in full, with the rest retrieved from reference TRBV7-9 and TRBJ1-2, is DTGVSQNPRHKITKRGQNVTFRCDPISEHNRLYWYRQTLGQGPEFLTYFQNEAQLEKSRLLSDRFSAERPKGSFSTLEIQRTEQGDSAMYLCASSLAGGKDGYTFGSGTRLTVV.

The chain is built from TRBV11-2 and TRBJ2-7; TRBD1 aligns across 7 bases. The CDR3 consists of 17 residues. Germline V lookup: CDR1 SGHAT, CDR2 FQNNGV. With 4 bases clipped from V and 3 bases from J, the junction kept 15 bases outside the gene matches. CDR3 loop: CASSSASGDSSFYEQYF. The CDR3 nucleotides read TGTGCCAGCAGCTCCGCCTCCGGGGACAGCTCTTTCTACGAGCAGTACTTC. The entire variable domain, with the rest obtained from reference TRBV11-2 and TRBJ2-7, is as follows: EAGVAQSPRYKIIEKRQSVAFWCNPISGHATLYWYQQILGQGPKLLIQFQNNGVVDDSQLPKDRFSAERLKGVDSTLKIQPAKLEDSAVYLCASSSASGDSSFYEQYFGPGTRLTVT.

This clone was recorded only once. This chain joins TRBV9 and TRBJ2-5; TRBD1 matches 9 bases. TRBJ2-7 matches the DNA end more closely, so the J call is doubtful. CDR1 is SGDLS and CDR2 is YYNGEE in the germline V gene. CDR3 length equals 15 residues. Here the CDR3 DNA reads TGTGCCAGCAGCGCCGCCGGGACAGGGACCTACGAGCAGTACTTC. Protein product: CASSAAGTGTYEQYF.

The CDR3 DNA follows: TGTGCCAGTAGACTCATCGACAGGGTAAATCAGCCCCAGCATTTT. Encoded protein: CASRLIDRVNQPQHF. The chain combines TRBV19 with TRBJ1-5, with 7 bases identical to TRBD1. With 6 bases clipped from V and 4 bases from J, the junction kept 9 bases outside the gene matches. This CDR3 has 15 residues. Germline V gene data show CDR1 as LNHDA and CDR2 as SQIVND (reference sequence).

V and J are TRBV29-1 and TRBJ2-5, with 7 bases fitting TRBD2. The CDR3 sequence is 15 residues long. Unmatched junction bases numbered 13, after V lost 7 bases and J lost 2 bases. Germline V gene sequence: CDR1 SQVTM, CDR2 ANQGSEA. In DNA, the CDR3 is TGCAGCGCCCCTCCCCGGGAGGATGGGCAAGAGACCCAGTACTTC. Protein sequence: CSAPPREDGQETQYF.